This T cell receptor (beta chain) was identified in a study of OX40 agonist ivuxolimab in advanced cancers. Study observations and caveats: The study observed clonal expansion of CD4+ and CD8+ blood T cells by week 6 at 0.1 to 3.0 mg/kg.

Generated by immunoSEQ multiplex PCR, the TCRdb table keeps only in-frame clones and is missing some. The top ten clones hold 1.5% to 2% of a sample with over 55,000 clones, about 89% of them seen once. As for this clone: Antigen specificity is unknown.

The J segment lost 4 bases and the V segment lost 3 bases, leaving 5 bases of the junction unmatched. This CDR3 region has 15 residues. Germline assignment: CDR1 MNHEY and CDR2 SMNVEV (reference sequence). This chain links TRBV27 with TRBJ2-2; 7 bases are shared with TRBD1. This sample comprised CD4+ or CD8+ T cells sorted from blood, obtained in a trial of the OX40 agonist ivuxolimab. This TCR was recovered from an adult with an advanced solid tumor such as melanoma, head and neck, liver or kidney cancer. The CDR3: CASSFRGTATGELFF. The CDR3 DNA sequence: TGTGCCAGCAGTTTCCGAGGGACAGCCACCGGGGAGCTGTTTTTT.